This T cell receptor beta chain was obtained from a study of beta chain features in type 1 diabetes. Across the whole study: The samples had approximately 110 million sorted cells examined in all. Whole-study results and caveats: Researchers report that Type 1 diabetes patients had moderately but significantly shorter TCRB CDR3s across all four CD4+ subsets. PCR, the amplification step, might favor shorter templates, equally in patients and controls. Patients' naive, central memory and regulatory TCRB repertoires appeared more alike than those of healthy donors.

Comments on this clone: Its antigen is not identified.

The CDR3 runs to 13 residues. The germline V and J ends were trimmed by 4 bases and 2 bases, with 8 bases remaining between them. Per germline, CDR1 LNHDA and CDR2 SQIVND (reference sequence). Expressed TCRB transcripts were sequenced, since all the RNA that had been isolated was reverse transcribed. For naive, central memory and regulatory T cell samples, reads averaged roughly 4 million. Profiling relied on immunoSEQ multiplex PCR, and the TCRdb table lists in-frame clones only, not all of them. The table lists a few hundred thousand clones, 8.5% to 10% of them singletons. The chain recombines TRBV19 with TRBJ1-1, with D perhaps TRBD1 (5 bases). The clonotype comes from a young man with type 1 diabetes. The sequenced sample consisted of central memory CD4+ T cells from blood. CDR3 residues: CASSNRDNTEAFF. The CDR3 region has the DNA TGTGCCAGTAGTAACCGGGACAACACTGAAGCTTTCTTT.